This T cell receptor (beta chain) was sequenced in a study of human T cells and chemical hapten exposure. Study context: DPC at 2% was the sensitizing agent, placed on approximately 2 cm by approximately 2 cm of upper inner arm skin. Slight differences in pooled library volume were the main source of varying TCR yields across samples.

Time point denoted: pre-sensitization, week 0. Treatment given: therapeutic diphenylcyclopropenone sensitization with weekly scalp DPC. MiXCR, run by TCRdb on the RACE reads, gives a single entry per CDR3 protein. This repertoire shows some 400,000 distinct CDR3 sequences, roughly 5% found once; its top ten account for 2.6%. Deletions cut 4 bases from V and 0 bases from J, with 9 bases between. This CDR3 has 15 amino acids. Germline V gives CDR1 LGHNA, CDR2 YSLEER. This specimen consisted of whole blood, obtained in connection with sensitization to the hapten diphenylcyclopropenone (DPC). The receptor was isolated from a woman between 50 and 59 years old with alopecia areata. Some clones in this sample may be carry-over from other donors' samples. This chain joins TRBV4-3 and TRBJ1-4, with a possible D match to TRBD1 (5 bases). The CDR3 region has the DNA TGCGCCAGCAGCCGGCAGACAGCAACTAATGAAAAACTGTTTTTT. It translates to CASSRQTATNEKLFF.